Sequencing of this T cell receptor beta chain was carried out in a study of T-cell memory formation after mild COVID-19 (dated by TCRdb to about 2021). Describing the broader study: TCR sequence clusters from the two donors were largely donor specific. T-cell clones expanding and contracting after mild COVID-19 in a couple of donors were tracked by longitudinal TCRalpha and TCRbeta repertoire sequencing. The cohort comprised two young, previously healthy adult volunteers, one female and one male. The investigation overall reported the following: The study included only two mild cases, and larger cohorts that include severe cases with pre-infection samples were judged to be necessary. Clones that contracted from day 15 to 85 showed balanced CD4/CD8 phenotypes, whereas a second wave of clones that expanded from day 15 to 37 leaned towards CD4+. SARS-CoV-2 specificity of the second-wave clones peaking on day 37 was not confirmed. Contracting CD4+ clones were located mainly in the CM and EM memory subsets, whereas CD8+ clones were found to be enriched in EMRA. Some responding clones were found in pre-infection memory, which suggests that pre-existing cross-reactive memory T cells took part in the SARS-CoV-2 response.

TCRdb records Illumina NovaSeq 6000 as the sequencer. Using 5'RACE with constant-segment primers, TCRalpha and TCRbeta cDNA libraries were constructed, with sample barcodes and unique molecular identifiers added in the process. RNA was extracted from every sample with Trizol reagent. The libraries were amplified in two PCR steps, and the second step added a second sample barcode and Illumina TruSeq adapters. Sequencing of libraries was performed on an Illumina NovaSeq with 2 x 150 bp paired-end reads. For the original study's pipeline: Demultiplexing of reads and collapsing into UMI-guided consensus sequences were performed with migec v1.2.7. Using mixcr v2.1.11, UMI consensuses were aligned to TRA and TRB V and J templates and then assembled into clonotypes. A clonotype was counted as expanded or contracted only when both edgeR and NoisET called the clonotype significant, with the noise models trained on biological replicates. For edgeR calls, the cutoffs were a false discovery rate-adjusted p below 0.01 and a log2 fold-change threshold of 1. As an exploratory analysis of dynamics, max-normalized trajectories of the 1000 most abundant clonotypes were examined with PCA combined with hierarchical clustering. The CD4 or CD8 phenotype of responding clones was assigned using the separately sequenced CD4+ and CD8+ repertoires. TCRdb handled the public reads itself, with Q25 trimming in fastp and clone calling in MiXCR, and kept productive beta chains. All rows with the same CDR3 protein become a single entry with the most common DNA and genes. The V and J calls shown here were made by TCRdb, not taken from the authors' results. The sample table records roughly 80,000 distinct CDR3 sequences; roughly 25% of these occur just once. The ten largest account for under 45% of the sample.

PBMCs were isolated by Ficoll-Paque density gradient centrifugation. Spanning cysteine to phenylalanine, the CDR3 consists of 16 amino acids. Of all the DNA, just the CDR3 is kept, 48 bases in frame from base 1. The junction carries 11 bases between V and J, which are trimmed by 0 bases and 2 bases respectively. CDR1 SEHNR and CDR2 FQNEAQ were looked up in the germline V gene (reference sequence). A remark on this clonotype: This clone's antigen is unknown. Qualities for individual bases were not recorded, and no much larger clone is one base off.

The sequencing sample was made of PBMCs or a T cell subset sorted from them (not recorded which). The receptor's source is a man between 18 and 29 years old who had mild COVID-19 (a few samples of this study predate the infection). The sample titles of this study are shuffled in the database, so cell type and time point are left out; the donor was told from shared clones. Here the chain combines TRBV7-9 and TRBJ2-1; TRBD2 is possibly the D segment (6 matching bases). The CDR3 sequence is CASSLATGLPYNEQFF. The base sequence is TGTGCCAGCAGCTTAGCAACGGGACTGCCCTACAATGAGCAGTTCTTC.